This T cell receptor (beta chain) was obtained from a study of CD8+ T cells in alopecia areata. Points on this clone: What it binds is unknown.

Study observations and caveats: Amid tofacitinib therapy, many expanded lesional clones stayed present in scalp and blood. Higher clonality than in normal scalp was seen in lesional scalp, especially alopecia totalis/universalis. Although TCR sharing was seen in mice, sharing across patients was less clear, possibly for HLA-related reasons.

Reverse transcribed after extraction, RNA yielded cDNA as the sequencing template. The data were produced by immunoSEQ multiplex PCR, yet TCRdb's version contains in-frame clones alone and is incomplete. The sample has about 140,000 clones, 75% to 85% seen once. Trimming left V 6 bases short and J 6 bases short, with 15 bases between. CDR1 and CDR2 from the germline V gene are MNHEY and SMNVEV (reference sequence). The CDR3 extends over 14 amino acids. Regarding treatment: oral pan-JAK inhibitor, 5-10 mg twice daily. Both CD4+ and CD8+ T cells were separated by sorting PBMCs. This chain uses TRBV27 with TRBJ1-5; D possibly corresponds to TRBD1 (5 bases). This clonotype was sampled from a human donor with alopecia areata. Sample: CD8+ T cells sorted from blood, taken at week 4, from a patient treated with tofacitinib. The CDR3: CASRSGLSSQPQHF. The CDR3 DNA reads as TGTGCCAGCAGGTCAGGGCTGAGTAGTCAGCCCCAGCATTTT.